This TCR beta chain was recorded in a study of cytomegalovirus exposure and HLA in healthy donors. V was clipped by 4 bases and J by 4 bases; unmatched bases: 7. Per germline, CDR1 MGHRA and CDR2 YSYEKL. The CDR3 is 16 residues long. Points from the study as a whole: Analysis performed later found over 15,000 TCR beta sequences associated with HLA alleles at 0.05 false discovery rate.

The PCR was carried out with 60 Vbeta primers and 13 Jbeta primers. Profiling relied on immunoSEQ multiplex PCR, and the TCRdb table lists in-frame clones only, not all of them. The data hold under 200,000 clones, with less than 80% observed a single time. Turning to this clone: Its target is unknown.

The receptor's source is a woman aged 35 to 49 in good health and CMV-seronegative. This chain uses TRBV4-1 with TRBJ2-5; 12 nucleotides line up with TRBD2. Sequences were obtained from PBMCs. CDR3 amino acids: CASSLRTSGDGETQYF. The CDR3 DNA follows: TGCGCCAGCAGCCTAAGGACTAGCGGGGACGGAGAGACCCAGTACTTC.